What follows describes a single T cell receptor (beta chain). V was cut by 3 bases and J by 3 bases, with 15 bases left in between. This CDR3 region has 16 residues. The germline gives CDR1 MNHEY, CDR2 SMNVEV (reference sequence). Methods used by the authors: Reference gene primer amplification in the assay estimated nucleated cell counts. TCRdb's copy holds only in-frame clones and misses some; the assay was immunoSEQ multiplex PCR. V and J calls and clone size come straight from that table; D and trimming were deduced from the DNA. The sample records some 520,000 clones, 89% being singletons. This record belongs to a study of blood T cell repertoires in COVID-19. Study information: Collection of acute and convalescent COVID-19 samples took place in the United States, Italy and Spain. PBMCs, B-cell-depleted T cells, or T cells provided the cDNA or gDNA that made up the material.

The source of this sequence is a young man with COVID-19, enrolled during active disease. The chain carries TRBV27 and TRBJ1-3; D gene unclear. Input material: peripheral blood. The CDR3 is CASSLVTPPSGNTIYF. The CDR3 DNA reads TGTGCCAGCAGTTTGGTAACCCCGCCCAGTGGAAACACCATATATTTT.